Shown below are 29 T cell receptor beta chains from a single sample sequenced in a study of blood T cell repertoires in COVID-19. Assay used: immunoSEQ multiplex PCR; TCRdb lists only in-frame clones, some missing. This table holds tens of thousands of clones, just over 85% found once. Source material: peripheral blood. The receptors stem from a man between 50 and 59 years old with acute or convalescent COVID-19.

V usage is TRBV5-1 and J usage is TRBJ1-1; 7 nucleotides match TRBD1. The germline V gene encodes CDR1 SGHRS and CDR2 YFSETQ. There are 16 residues in the CDR3. Trimming took 2 bases from V and 1 from J; bases not matched to a gene: 8. The CDR3 is CASSFFYRGQNTEAFF. Here the CDR3 DNA reads TGCGCCAGCAGCTTTTTTTACAGGGGACAGAACACTGAAGCTTTCTTT.

This sequence joins TRBV25-1 and TRBJ1-6, with D uncertain. Trimming removed 1 base at V and 6 bases at J, with 13 bases between. There are 16 residues in the CDR3. Germline V CDR1 and CDR2: MGHDK, SYGVNS. CDR3 DNA: TGTGCCAGCAGTGAATTCAATAGTGGCGGTAATTCACCCCTCCACTTT. Translating gives CASSEFNSGGNSPLHF.

The rearrangement uses TRBV6-5 and TRBJ1-2, with 10 positions matching TRBD1. This CDR3 contains 14 residues. V was pared by 6 bases and J by 8 bases, with 9 bases of the junction left unmatched. Per the germline V gene, CDR1 is MNHEY and CDR2 is SVGAGI. The CDR3 protein is CASRTRDRGGGYTF. The CDR3 DNA follows: TGTGCCAGCAGGACTCGGGACAGGGGCGGGGGCTACACCTTC.

The chain couples TRBV9 to TRBJ2-5; 10 bases match TRBD1. V dropped 0 bases and J dropped 4; count of bases not matched to a gene: 3. Germline V gene sequence: CDR1 SGDLS, CDR2 YYNGEE. The CDR3 is 15 amino acids. The CDR3 nucleotides read TGTGCCAGCAGCGTAGCCTGGACAGGGGGAGAGACCCAGTACTTC. Its translation is CASSVAWTGGETQYF.

The chain has TRBV10-1 and TRBJ2-7, with 12 bases fitting TRBD1. The V gene end was trimmed by 5 bases and the J gene end by 6 bases; junction bases not matched to a gene: 5. The V gene's germline CDR1 is WNHNN and CDR2 SYGVQD (reference sequence). This CDR3 region has 14 residues. The CDR3 reads CASSPGQGAGEQYF. CDR3 in DNA: TGCGCCAGCAGTCCGGGACAGGGGGCCGGCGAGCAGTACTTC.

The rearrangement uses TRBV6-5 and TRBJ1-3; TRBD1 matches 9 bases. Trimming cost V 0 bases and J 12 bases; bases outside gene matches: 9. CDR3 length: 15 residues. Germline CDR1 is MNHEY and CDR2 is SVGAGI. CDR3 residues: CASSYSRRTGELIYF. The CDR3 DNA sequence: TGTGCCAGCAGTTACTCGCGGCGGACAGGGGAGCTCATATATTTT.

V gene TRBV4-1 combines with J gene TRBJ2-5, with D possibly TRBD1 on 7 matching bases. The V end was cut by 1 base, the J end by 5 bases, with 8 bases between. The CDR3 is made up of 13 amino acids. Germline CDR1 is MGHRA and CDR2 is YSYEKL. In DNA, the CDR3 is TGCGCCAGCAGCCAAGCAGGGGGGGAGACCCAGTACTTC. Encoded protein: CASSQAGGETQYF.

CDR3 nucleotides: TGTGCCAGCAGTCCCCTAACTTTTGGTCGCCACGAGCAGTACTTC. Protein product: CASSPLTFGRHEQYF. This sequence joins TRBV27 and TRBJ2-7; D uncertain. This CDR3 region has 15 residues. The V gene lost 5 bases and the J gene lost 5 bases, with 19 bases spanning the gap. Germline loops: CDR1 MNHEY, CDR2 SMNVEV (reference sequence).

The chain combines TRBV7-9 with TRBJ2-1, with 8 bases matching TRBD1. Germline V gene data show CDR1 as SEHNR and CDR2 as FQNEAQ (reference sequence). The V gene end was trimmed by 10 bases and the J gene end by 8 bases; junction bases not matched to a gene: 16. This CDR3 region has 15 residues. The CDR3 nucleotides are TGTGCCACCACGCCCGACAGGGGAATATTGGATGAGCAGTTCTTC. Residues: CATTPDRGILDEQFF.

The chain links TRBV11-3 to TRBJ2-1; 9 nucleotides match TRBD2. The CDR3 is 13 amino acids. J lost 7 bases, V lost 7 bases, and 5 bases had no gene match. Germline V gene lookup returns CDR1 SGHNT and CDR2 YENEEA. CDR3 coding DNA: TGTGCCAGCAAAGCTAGCGGGACAAATGAGCAGTTCTTC. Translating it yields CASKASGTNEQFF.

This chain links TRBV7-9 with TRBJ1-2, with a possible D match to TRBD1 (6 bases). Germline CDR1 is SEHNR and CDR2 is FQNEAQ (reference sequence). V was clipped by 0 bases and J by 2 bases, with 13 bases between them. The CDR3 runs to 16 residues. In DNA, the CDR3 is TGTGCCAGCAGCTTAGCCCCAGGGACAACAAACTATGGCTACACCTTC. Its protein is CASSLAPGTTNYGYTF.

CDR3 sequence: CASSQDGSNQPQHF. CDR3 DNA sequence: TGTGCCAGCAGCCAAGATGGCAGCAATCAGCCCCAGCATTTT. J is TRBJ1-5 and V is TRBV3-1 (or the pseudogene TRBV3-2); D call uncertain. This CDR3 has 14 amino acids. With 0 bases removed from V and 1 base from J, the gap between germline ends came to 4 bases. CDR1 is LGHDT and CDR2 is YNNKEL in the germline V gene (reference sequence).

The chain combines TRBV7-8 with TRBJ1-6; D remains ambiguous. CDR1 is SGHVS and CDR2 is FQNEAQ in the germline V gene. The germline V and J ends were trimmed by 4 bases and 10 bases, with 17 bases remaining between them. The length of the CDR3 is 15 residues. The CDR3 region is CASSSPGGGGSPLHF. The CDR3 DNA follows: TGTGCCAGCAGCTCGCCGGGAGGAGGAGGGTCACCCCTCCACTTT.

The chain employs TRBV15 and TRBJ2-7; D is possibly TRBD2 (6 bases). V lost 0 bases and J lost 0, with 15 bases in between. The CDR3 runs 17 residues. Germline CDR1 reads LNHNV; CDR2 reads YYDKDF (reference sequence). The CDR3 loop is CATSRDIGSGISYEQYF. The CDR3 DNA reads as TGTGCCACCAGCAGAGATATAGGTAGCGGCATCTCCTACGAGCAGTACTTC.

This rearrangement joins TRBV2 to TRBJ2-1, with 8 bases aligning to TRBD2. Trimming took 4 bases from V and 4 from J; bases not matched to a gene: 9. CDR1 is SNHLY, CDR2 FYNNEI, per germline. The CDR3 totals 16 residues. The CDR3 sequence: CASSVFIGGEYNEQFF. The CDR3, as DNA: TGTGCCAGCAGTGTGTTCATCGGGGGGGAGTACAATGAGCAGTTCTTC.

In DNA, the CDR3 is TGTGCCTGGAATAGACAGGGGAACACTGAAGCTTTCTTT. This codes for CAWNRQGNTEAFF. This chain links TRBV30 with TRBJ1-1; 7 nucleotides match TRBD1. V was clipped by 4 bases and J by 1 base; unmatched bases: 3. The CDR3 totals 13 residues. Germline CDR1 is GTSNPN and CDR2 is SVGIG (reference sequence).

This clone has just a few counts. This rearrangement joins TRBV6-5 to TRBJ2-5, with TRBD1 matching over 7 bases. Trimming took 4 bases from V and 2 from J; bases not matched to a gene: 1. The germline V gene has CDR1 MNHEY and CDR2 SVGAGI. This CDR3 is 13 amino acids long. The CDR3: CASSSGQQETQYF. CDR3 in DNA: TGTGCCAGCAGTTCGGGACAGCAAGAGACCCAGTACTTC.

CDR3 protein: CASRMTGRDEQYF. The CDR3 DNA follows: TGTGCCAGCAGGATGACAGGGCGCGACGAGCAGTACTTC. This chain joins TRBV2 and TRBJ2-7, with 7 bases matching TRBD1. V gave up 6 bases and J gave up 5 bases; unmatched junction bases: 7. The CDR3 has 13 residues. CDR1 is SNHLY, CDR2 FYNNEI, per germline.

The chain employs TRBV6-5 and TRBJ1-3; D is possibly TRBD1 (6 bases). This CDR3 is 15 amino acids long. From germline, CDR1 is MNHEY and CDR2 SVGAGI. V was shortened by 8 bases and J by 0 bases, with 14 bases between the two germline ends. The CDR3 sequence: CASFPGESSGNTIYF. Here the CDR3 DNA reads TGTGCCAGCTTTCCAGGGGAGAGCTCTGGAAACACCATATATTTT.

V and J are TRBV19 and TRBJ1-3, with D maybe TRBD1 (5 bases). Per the germline V gene, CDR1 is LNHDA and CDR2 is SQIVND (reference sequence). CDR3 length: 15 amino acids. The germline V and J ends were trimmed by 5 bases and 3 bases, with 14 bases remaining between them. The CDR3 nucleotides are TGTGCCAGTAGTTGGGCAGGGCGGTTTGGAAACACCATATATTTT. This translates into CASSWAGRFGNTIYF.

The V and J genes are TRBV27 and TRBJ1-2; 7 bases line up with TRBD1. Germline V gene data show CDR1 as MNHEY and CDR2 as SMNVEV (reference sequence). The V segment lost 0 bases and the J segment 2 bases; nucleotides outside the gene matches: 3. The CDR3 spans 15 residues. The DNA of the CDR3 is TGTGCCAGCAGTTTATCCGGCAGGGGGAACTATGGCTACACCTTC. This gives the protein CASSLSGRGNYGYTF.

This clone came up a few times. The rearrangement joins TRBV28 to TRBJ1-2, with TRBD1 matching 7 bases. This CDR3 is built from 16 residues. Trimming cost V 6 bases and J 3 bases; bases outside gene matches: 13. Germline V gene lookup returns CDR1 MDHEN and CDR2 SYDVKM. The CDR3 is CASSPPNDRADYGYTF. The CDR3 nucleotides are TGTGCCAGCAGCCCCCCTAACGACAGGGCTGACTATGGCTACACCTTC.

V usage is TRBV6-1 and J usage is TRBJ1-5; 9 nucleotides agree with TRBD1. The V gene's germline CDR1 is MNHNS and CDR2 SASEGT. After removal of 2 bases from V and 6 bases from J, the junction contained 5 bases not matched to a gene. CDR3 length equals 15 residues. The CDR3 DNA is TGTGCCAGCAGTGAAAAGGGACAGGGTGGTCAGCCCCAGCATTTT. Encoded protein: CASSEKGQGGQPQHF.

This chain joins TRBV7-9 and TRBJ1-1, with D unclear. From germline, CDR1 is SEHNR and CDR2 FQNEAQ (reference sequence). This CDR3 has 11 residues. V was trimmed by 1 base and J by 8 bases, leaving 5 bases between them. The chain's CDR3 is CASSLVQEAFF. CDR3 DNA sequence: TGTGCCAGCAGCTTAGTTCAGGAAGCTTTCTTT.

The chain uses TRBV30 and TRBJ1-1; D gene unclear. The V end lost 1 base, the J end lost 9 bases, and 6 bases lay between the germline ends. This CDR3 is built from 10 residues. CDR1 is GTSNPN, CDR2 SVGIG, per germline (reference sequence). The CDR3 nucleotides read TGTGCCTGGAGTGCCAAGCAAGCTTTCTTT. Encoded protein: CAWSAKQAFF.

This clone has only one observation. The chain combines TRBV15 with TRBJ2-3; unclear D gene. This CDR3 is 12 amino acids long. Germline lookup yields CDR1 LNHNV and CDR2 YYDKDF (reference sequence). Trimming left V 3 bases short and J 5 bases short, with 6 bases between. CDR3 bases: TGTGCCACCAGCAGGAGAGAAGATACGCAGTATTTT. The encoded protein is CATSRREDTQYF.

V gene TRBV30 combines with J gene TRBJ1-1, with a possible D match to TRBD1 (5 bases). The germline V gene encodes CDR1 GTSNPN and CDR2 SVGIG (reference sequence). Trimming cost V 0 bases and J 0 bases, with 8 bases left between them. The CDR3 covers 14 residues. CDR3 bases: TGTGCCTGGAGTGTAGAAGGGGTGAACACTGAAGCTTTCTTT. Translated: CAWSVEGVNTEAFF.

The genes are TRBV9 and TRBJ2-1; 8 bases fit TRBD2. V lost 0 bases, J lost 8 bases, and 10 bases stayed unmatched. This CDR3 region has 16 residues. The germline CDR1 and CDR2 sequences are SGDLS and YYNGEE. CDR3 coding DNA: TGTGCCAGCAGCGTAGGGGTGAGCGGGGGCTCGGATGAGCAGTTCTTC. Residues: CASSVGVSGGSDEQFF.

The J gene is TRBJ2-7, the V gene TRBV18, with 7 bases lining up with TRBD2. CDR1 and CDR2 from the germline V gene are KGHSH and LQKENI. V was pared by 4 bases and J by 1 base, with 7 bases of the junction left unmatched. This CDR3 has 15 amino acids. The CDR3, as DNA: TGTGCCAGCTCACTGGGAGGGACCCTATCCTACGAGCAGTACTTC. This codes for CASSLGGTLSYEQYF. Drawing the rest from reference TRBV18 and TRBJ2-7, the complete variable domain is NAGVMQNPRHLVRRRGQEARLRCSPMKGHSHVYWYRQLPEEGLKFMVYLQKENIIDESGMPKERFSAEFPKEGPSILRIQQVVRGDSAAYFCASSLGGTLSYEQYFGPGTRLTVT.